This T cell receptor (beta chain) was retrieved from a study of cytomegalovirus exposure and HLA in healthy donors listed by TCRdb under 2017. Regarding the research as a whole: According to an earlier analysis of 587 of the donors, about 179 million T cells yielded approximately 120 million unique TCR beta sequences and about 280 Gb of sequence data. An early release that covered more than 550 HLA-typed donors contained approximately 300 gigabases of sequencing data and tens of millions of unique TCR sequences. The genetic ancestry cluster associated with self-reported Caucasian donors included 65% to 90% of the roughly 390 genotyped donors. The study aimed to test whether signatures of past pathogen exposure could be identified by cataloging public T cell receptors. The study profiled the T cell repertoires of fewer than 850 subjects by immunosequencing and related them to cytomegalovirus serostatus. Along with the 666-subject first cohort, a separate validation cohort of over 90 different subjects was used. High-throughput TCR immunosequencing, statistical association of individual TCRs with disease status, and machine learning were combined to predict cytomegalovirus infection status. In a later analysis, previously published TCR beta repertoires from 500 to 750 donors were re-analyzed and high-resolution HLA genotyping was added so that TCR occurrence patterns could be studied. Rather than using new phenotypic data, the later analysis identified candidate immune exposures from TCR beta sequences and from how often those sequences occurred across donors. An earlier analysis of nearly 600 of the donors applied high-throughput TCR beta sequencing to assess whether each TCR beta V gene segment acted as functional or pseudogenic. Donor age, sex, ethnicity and CMV serostatus were compiled together with the repertoire data. Genome-wide SNP genotypes for about 55% of the roughly 670 donors were used in a later genetic analysis, which treated that subset as a discovery cohort. Every discovery cohort repertoire had been produced on one sequencing platform. HLA typing covered class I and class II loci at four-digit resolution. Typing coverage differed by locus: A, B, C, DRB1 and DQB1 were typed in roughly 620-630 donors, DQA1 in about 500, DPA1 in around 600, and DPB1 in 472. A few DR-DQ haplotypes were handled as single units for association and clustering because linkage in the cohort was strong. Among roughly 400 genotyped donors of the cohort, an average of around 240,000 unique TCR beta nucleotide sequences were sequenced per donor, roughly 20% of them non-productive. The study at large found these results: In both the original and validation cohorts, the classifier was reported to diagnose cytomegalovirus status with high specificity and sensitivity. A later genetic analysis associated a missense DCLRE1C variant with V-gene and J-gene trimming of TCR beta chains, and an independent cohort replicated the association. A further reported finding was that TCR beta sequences accurately predicted the HLA-A and HLA-B alleles for most subjects in the first cohort. In a later analysis, HLA-associated TCR beta chains were found to be more clonally expanded and to have lower generation probabilities than equally common non-associated chains. The authors suggested that the approach could potentially be generalized to other disease states and immunological phenotypes. The only immune exposure information available for the cohort was CMV serostatus. Some IMGT-functional V segments, including TRBV6-2 and TRBV6-3, could not be distinguished by the 87-base-pair reads and were therefore excluded. Over 15 rarely observed V segments, including chromosome 9 orphons, were excluded from the earlier analysis of about 600 of the donors because counts were too low. At a false discovery rate of 0.05, a later analysis linked 15,000 to 20,000 TCR beta sequences to specific HLA alleles. According to a later genetic analysis, donors in an Asian-associated ancestry cluster had fewer N-insertions in productive TCRs than the approximately 650-donor mean. Strong co-occurrence of HLA alleles, especially DR and DQ, made assigning TCR associations to individual alleles difficult. A later analysis reported that several top co-occurrence clusters appeared linked to parvovirus B19, influenza, CMV and Epstein-Barr virus. In a later analysis, the rate of TCR association differed among HLA loci, with DRB1 alleles having the most associated TCRs and HLA-C alleles having the fewest. According to a later analysis, most CMV-associated TCR beta chains appeared to be HLA-restricted, and the HLA associations seemed to be driven largely by CMV exposure. HLA typing was unavailable for some donors at each locus, so association tests used only the typed subset. Most TCR sequences were observed very rarely across donors, whereas some public TCRs were present in many individuals. The cohort was sequenced for TCR beta chains only, and without alpha or paired-chain data the features that could be detected were limited. Sequencing depth was assumed to be roughly uniform across donors in the presence/absence analyses, though that assumption may not hold. The sequencing pipeline was judged likely to have produced a cluster of highly shared sequence variants as a technical artifact. A few of the identified cytomegalovirus-associated TCR beta chains were confirmed in vitro to be specific for cytomegalovirus antigens. Correlated functional status among segregating V segments might reflect linkage disequilibrium, but an unknown experimental factor could not be ruled out. The study listed approximately 150 TCR beta chains as associated with cytomegalovirus. In an earlier analysis of fewer than 750 of the donors, most TCR beta V segments were observed in productive rearrangements about 87% or about 30% of the time, broadly matching IMGT annotations.

The library was prepared using the immunoSEQ multiplex PCR assay. The multiplex PCR relied on a mix of 60 forward primers for TCR Vbeta segments and 13 reverse primers for TCR Jbeta segments. The CDR3 region of rearranged TCR beta genes was amplified from genomic DNA by a multiplex PCR assay. On the Illumina HiSeq System, the amplified TCR beta libraries were sequenced as 87-base-pair reads. The authors' analysis ran thus. A later analysis counted 65 million to 90 million unique TCR beta chains across the 666 repertoires, and some 12 million of these chains were shared by at least two donors. Raw reads were error-corrected and collapsed into unique sequences by a nearest-neighbor algorithm in which closely related sequences were merged to remove PCR and sequencing errors. V, D and J gene segments were assigned by aligning CDR3 sequences to IMGT reference sequences. For a sequence to be retained, a match of at least six nucleotides was required to both a V gene segment and a J gene segment. A rearrangement was called productive if the CDR3 had no stop codons and remained in frame with V and J, and every other rearrangement was called non-productive. Following IMGT convention, CDR3 was defined as the stretch from the second conserved V-encoded cysteine up to the conserved J-encoded phenylalanine. The earlier analysis of approximately 500 of the donors excluded sequences that lacked an unambiguous match to a single V gene segment. In an earlier analysis of 587 of the donors, V segments were called functional above 56.7% productive rearrangements and were called segregating when the between-donor standard deviation exceeded 5%. To diagnose cytomegalovirus status from the catalog of TCR beta chain sequences, a statistical classification framework was built. In a later analysis, TCR nucleotide sequences were compared against IMGT/GENE-DB human TR gene sequences so that V and J genes could be assigned. In a later analysis, CDR3 sequences and most-parsimonious VDJ recombination scenarios were assigned using the TCRdist pipeline. A later analysis defined each TCR beta chain by its CDR3 amino acid sequence plus V-gene family, and excluded reads lacking a unique V-gene family. A later analysis removed 592 highly shared, low-generation-probability nucleotide sequences to deal with suspected cross-contamination and a sequencing artifact. In a later analysis, a clonal expansion index for each public chain was calculated from normalized within-repertoire ranks of inferred template counts. In a later analysis, generation probabilities were computed with a VDJ recombination model fitted to out-of-frame rearrangements, and the resulting probabilities were checked against IGoR. A later analysis scored TCR-TCR, TCR-HLA and TCR-CMV co-occurrence with hypergeometric tests, applying a repertoire-size bias correction to TCR pairs. A later analysis estimated false discovery rates by permuting HLA or CMV assignments 20 times. In a later analysis, co-occurring TCRs were grouped with DBSCAN, and TCRdist sequence similarity was added when clustering was performed within HLA-allele-positive subsets. For co-occurrence clustering, repertoires with fewer than 30,000 or more than 120,000 public chains were excluded, along with four to six repertoires with anomalous nucleotide sharing. Held by TCRdb, this immuneACCESS table contains in-frame sequences only and omits some clones. Under half of the omission traces to an unresolved V gene where checked; the cause of the rest is unknown. V and J calls and clone size are those listed in that table; D and trimming were worked out from the DNA. Across this sample there are 150,000 or so clones, with 65% to 75% seen only once. Around 2.3% of the sample is held by the ten biggest clonotypes.

Note on this clone: The target of this receptor is not known. No much larger clone exists at a distance of one base, and base qualities are not known.

CDR1 and CDR2 are read off the germline V gene as SGHAT and FQNNGV. Deletion took 4 bases off V and 0 bases off J, with a span of 10 bases between the germline ends. The CDR3 measures 14 amino acids from cysteine to phenylalanine. The entry retains the CDR3 DNA only, 42 bases that are in frame from base 1. The cohort was made up of 500 to 800 healthy bone marrow donors. At the time of sampling, every cohort member was nominally healthy, though immune exposures that went unrecorded were likely present. The donor tested CMV seronegative and was one of the 352 seronegative cohort members. A peripheral blood sample was collected from each donor, and TCR beta sequencing was performed on peripheral blood mononuclear cells. The Qiagen DNeasy Blood Extraction Kit was used to extract genomic DNA from the blood cell samples.

This receptor chain uses TRBV11-2 and TRBJ2-7; TRBD2 might be the D gene, on 6 matching bases. The sequenced sample was PBMCs. The sequence derives from a man under 40 in good health and CMV-seronegative. The nucleotide sequence is given as TGTGCCAGCAGCTCCTACGGGGGCTCCTACGAGCAGTACTTC. Its translation is CASSSYGGSYEQYF.